These 24 T cell receptor beta chains share one sample of origin, sequenced in a study of T cells after yellow fever vaccination. In TCRdb, the 5' RACE reads were re-called with MiXCR into one record per CDR3 protein. Here the sample spans approximately 300,000 distinct CDR3 sequences, approximately 12% being singletons. The specimen was CD4+ T cells sorted from PBMCs, collected 45 days after the yellow fever booster vaccination. The receptors derive from a man between 18 and 35 years old who received the YFV17D yellow fever vaccine.

The chain uses TRBV6-5 and TRBJ1-6; 10 bases fit TRBD1. Trimming at V came to 4 bases and at J to 9 bases, leaving 9 bases not matched to a gene. The CDR3 is 16 residues long. Germline CDR1 MNHEY, CDR2 SVGAGI. CDR3 coding DNA: TGTGCCAGCAGTTCCGCCCGACAGGGGGCCACTTCACCCCTCCACTTT. Translated: CASSSARQGATSPLHF.

This clonotype was picked up a small number of times. The genes are TRBV4-3 and TRBJ1-4; 8 bases match TRBD1. The CDR3 is 15 amino acids. Germline-derived CDR1 and CDR2 are LGHNA and YSLEER. The ends lost 4 bases at V and 5 bases at J; junction bases unmatched: 6. CDR3 in amino acids: CASSREDRENEKLFF. CDR3 bases: TGCGCCAGCAGCCGTGAGGACAGGGAGAATGAAAAACTGTTTTTT.

This clonotype appeared many times. This chain connects TRBV7-2 to TRBJ2-7; D is ambiguous. Germline loops: CDR1 SGHTA, CDR2 FQGNSA. Trimming cost V 2 bases and J 4 bases, with 3 bases left between them. This CDR3 spans 11 amino acids. The CDR3 region is CASSLQYEQYF. The CDR3, as DNA: TGTGCCAGCAGCTTACAGTACGAGCAGTACTTC.

The chain links TRBV7-2 to TRBJ1-6; D is ambiguous. Germline CDR1 and CDR2: SGHTA and FQGNSA. Trimming left V 0 bases short and J 1 base short, with 4 bases between. CDR3 length equals 15 residues. CDR3 sequence (DNA): TGTGCCAGCAGCTTAGCGGGGTCCTATAATTCACCCCTCCACTTT. Amino acids: CASSLAGSYNSPLHF.

In its sample, this clonotype was seen many times. This chain links TRBV6-1 with TRBJ1-5, with D maybe TRBD1 (6 bases). Germline V gene data show CDR1 as MNHNS and CDR2 as SASEGT. V lost 3 bases and J lost 7, with 10 bases in between. The CDR3 length is 13 residues. The CDR3 DNA reads as TGTGCCAGCAGTGAGGAAGGGGGACAGCCCCAGCATTTT. It codes for CASSEEGGQPQHF.

The chain joins TRBV7-6 to TRBJ2-3, with 8 positions matching TRBD2. The germline V gene has CDR1 SGHVS and CDR2 FNYEAQ. Trimming removed 3 bases from V and 4 bases from J; junction bases left unmatched: 6. CDR3 length: 15 residues. CDR3 amino acids: CASSFPGLGADTQYF. The DNA for the CDR3 is TGTGCCAGCAGCTTCCCGGGACTAGGGGCAGATACGCAGTATTTT.

Only a few counts were recorded for this clonotype. The CDR3 sequence: CASSRGRGQGNYGYTF. CDR3 bases: TGCGCCAGCAGCCGCGGGCGGGGTCAAGGGAACTATGGCTACACCTTC. V gene TRBV4-3 combines with J gene TRBJ1-2; no firm D call. CDR1 is LGHNA and CDR2 is YSLEER in the germline V gene. The CDR3 is made up of 16 amino acids. V lost 4 bases to trimming and J lost 2 bases, with 17 bases between them.

This chain joins TRBV27 and TRBJ1-2; 11 nucleotides align to TRBD1. The CDR3 totals 15 residues. CDR1 is MNHEY, CDR2 SMNVEV, per germline (reference sequence). J lost 8 bases, V lost 4 bases, and 9 bases had no gene match. DNA for the CDR3: TGTGCCAGCAGTTCCAGGACAGGGGGCTCTAGGGGCTACACCTTC. It is translated as CASSSRTGGSRGYTF.

CDR3 residues: CAGYAGTTDTQYF. The CDR3 DNA reads as TGTGCCGGTTACGCCGGTACCACAGATACGCAGTATTTT. The chain recombines TRBV5-8 with TRBJ2-3; D is unclear. Trimming cost V 10 bases and J 2 bases, with 14 bases left between them. CDR3 length: 13 amino acids. Germline assignment: CDR1 SGHTS and CDR2 YDEGEE. Looking up the rest from reference TRBV5-8 and TRBJ2-3 gives the full variable domain: EAGVTQSPTHLIKTRGQQATLRCSPISGHTSVYWYQQALGLGLQFLLWYDEGEERNRGNFPPRFSGRQFPNYSSELNVNALELEDSALYLCAGYAGTTDTQYFGPGTRLTVL.

This clonotype was picked up one time. The chain joins TRBV28 to TRBJ1-2; D is undetermined. Trimming removed 5 bases from V and 2 bases from J, with 12 bases in between. The CDR3 contains 14 residues. CDR1 MDHEN and CDR2 SYDVKM come from the germline V gene. The CDR3 region has the DNA TGTGCCAGCAGTGTCCAGATGGACAACTATGGCTACACCTTC. Translation gives CASSVQMDNYGYTF.

The chain employs TRBV30 and TRBJ2-5; 8 bases fit TRBD2. The CDR3 covers 15 residues. Germline V gene sequence: CDR1 GTSNPN, CDR2 SVGIG (reference sequence). The J segment lost 5 bases and the V segment lost 0 bases, leaving 8 bases of the junction unmatched. The CDR3 sequence: CAWSVLYGGEETQYF. The CDR3 coding sequence is TGTGCCTGGAGTGTACTGTACGGGGGGGAGGAGACCCAGTACTTC.

This clonotype came up many times. The chain recombines TRBV7-9 with TRBJ1-2; 9 bases fit TRBD1. This CDR3 spans 14 amino acids. CDR1 SEHNR and CDR2 FQNEAQ come from the germline V gene (reference sequence). The V and J ends lost 3 bases and 5 bases, in that order; junction bases with no gene match: 4. Written as DNA, the CDR3 is TGTGCCAGCAGCTTTGGGACAGGGAAGTATGGCTACACCTTC. It specifies CASSFGTGKYGYTF.

This clonotype has just a few counts. The chain has TRBV6-5 and TRBJ2-7; 11 bases line up with TRBD2. V lost 6 bases to trimming and J lost 7 bases; unmatched junction nucleotides: 14. This CDR3 is 16 amino acids long. Per germline, CDR1 MNHEY and CDR2 SVGAGI. In DNA form, the CDR3 reads TGTGCCAGCAGCGCCGGGTGGCTAGCGGGGGGTAGGGAGCAGTACTTC. Protein product: CASSAGWLAGGREQYF.

This clonotype showed up just a few times. The chain is built from TRBV6-5 and TRBJ2-1; 7 bases align to TRBD2. Germline loops: CDR1 MNHEY, CDR2 SVGAGI. This CDR3 is 15 amino acids long. V lost 2 bases, J lost 4 bases, and 5 bases stayed unmatched. The CDR3 sequence is CASSYGASGYNEQFF. Here the CDR3 DNA reads TGTGCCAGCAGTTACGGAGCTAGCGGTTACAATGAGCAGTTCTTC.

The rearrangement links TRBV3-1 to TRBJ1-6, with D unclear. Looked up from germline, CDR1 is LGHDT and CDR2 is YNNKEL (reference sequence). The CDR3 has 12 amino acids. The ends were cut back, 6 bases at V and 7 bases at J, with 7 bases in the middle. CDR3 amino acids: CASRGRNSPLHF. The DNA for the CDR3 is TGTGCCAGCAGAGGCAGGAATTCACCCCTCCACTTT. Full variable domain (remainder filled in from reference TRBV3-1 and TRBJ1-6): DTAVSQTPKYLVTQMGNDKSIKCEQNLGHDTMYWYKQDSKKFLKIMFSYNNKELIINETVPNRFSPKSPDKAHLNLHINSLELGDSAVYFCASRGRNSPLHFGNGTRLTVT.

The V and J genes are TRBV21-1 and TRBJ1-1; the D call in the table, TRBD1, was not verified against the DNA. TRBV21-1 is classified as a pseudogene. The CDR3 spans 15 residues. The CDR3 is CASNLRDTRRTEAFF. The CDR3 nucleotides are TGTGCCAGCAACCTTCGGGACACTCGAAGGACTGAAGCTTTCTTT.

This clonotype was picked up a small number of times. V usage is TRBV29-1 and J usage is TRBJ1-5; 10 nucleotides align to TRBD1. Losses at the gene ends were 5 bases for V and 6 bases for J; bases not matched to a gene: 7. Germline assignment: CDR1 SQVTM and CDR2 ANQGSEA. This CDR3 has 14 amino acids. The CDR3 DNA reads TGCAGCGTTACCGGGACAGGGGACCCTCAGCCCCAGCATTTT. It is translated as CSVTGTGDPQPQHF.

This clonotype occurred a few times. V and J are TRBV4-3 and TRBJ2-1; no reliable D call. The CDR3 covers 14 residues. Trimming removed 5 bases at V and 4 bases at J, with 12 bases between. The germline gives CDR1 LGHNA, CDR2 YSLEER. CDR3 DNA: TGCGCCAGCAGCGGCCAAGTCCCTTACAATGAGCAGTTCTTC. It is translated as CASSGQVPYNEQFF.

Comments on this clonotype: The junction departs from germline at one end; a sequencing error may be responsible. The gene calls are TRBV7-7 and TRBJ2-1, with 9 bases that match TRBD2. Germline lookup yields CDR1 SSHAT and CDR2 FNYEAQ (reference sequence). The CDR3 extends over 13 amino acids. The DNA for the CDR3 is TGTGCTAGCAGCTTAGCGGGGGTGGATGAGCAGTTCTTC. This gives the protein CASSLAGVDEQFF.

The CDR3 DNA follows: TGTGCCAGCAGCCCCGACCTACTAGCGGGGGGTCGGTATTTT. This sequence encodes CASSPDLLAGGRYF. The rearrangement uses TRBV11-2 and TRBJ2-3; 12 bases align to TRBD2. Germline CDR1 SGHAT, CDR2 FQNNGV. The CDR3 spans 14 residues. After removal of 5 bases from V and 14 bases from J, the junction contained 11 bases not matched to a gene.

The chain joins TRBV15 to TRBJ2-6; D remains ambiguous. Germline V gene lookup returns CDR1 LNHNV and CDR2 YYDKDF (reference sequence). Deletions cut 1 base from V and 3 bases from J, with 10 bases between. This CDR3 spans 16 amino acids. CDR3 DNA: TGTGCCACCAGCAGAGGGTTCCCTAGTGGGGCCAACGTCCTGACTTTC. It codes for CATSRGFPSGANVLTF.

This clonotype came up a few times. This CDR3 reads CATSRGQSTDTQYF. The CDR3 DNA reads as TGTGCCACCAGCAGAGGTCAGTCCACAGATACGCAGTATTTT. The chain is built from TRBV24-1 and TRBJ2-3; D is uncertain. The length of the CDR3 is 14 residues. Germline CDR1 is KGHDR and CDR2 is SFDVKD. V lost 7 bases to trimming and J lost 2 bases, with 12 bases between them.

This clonotype was picked up a small number of times. The chain links TRBV12-3 or TRBV12-4 to TRBJ1-5; no reliable D call. The V and J ends lost 8 bases and 5 bases respectively, with 22 bases between them. CDR3 length: 16 residues. The CDR3 DNA reads TGTGCCAGCGGATTTGGGGAGCTCCTTCAGGATCAGCCCCAGCATTTT. This translates into CASGFGELLQDQPQHF.

The CDR3 DNA is TGCGCCAGCAGCCAAGAAGCGGCCAGGGTGGGAAACACCATATATTTT. Its translation is CASSQEAARVGNTIYF. The chain couples TRBV4-1 to TRBJ1-3, with a possible D match to TRBD1 (5 bases). The V end lost 0 bases, the J end lost 4 bases, and 13 bases lay between the germline ends. This CDR3 region has 16 residues. Looked up from germline, CDR1 is MGHRA and CDR2 is YSYEKL.